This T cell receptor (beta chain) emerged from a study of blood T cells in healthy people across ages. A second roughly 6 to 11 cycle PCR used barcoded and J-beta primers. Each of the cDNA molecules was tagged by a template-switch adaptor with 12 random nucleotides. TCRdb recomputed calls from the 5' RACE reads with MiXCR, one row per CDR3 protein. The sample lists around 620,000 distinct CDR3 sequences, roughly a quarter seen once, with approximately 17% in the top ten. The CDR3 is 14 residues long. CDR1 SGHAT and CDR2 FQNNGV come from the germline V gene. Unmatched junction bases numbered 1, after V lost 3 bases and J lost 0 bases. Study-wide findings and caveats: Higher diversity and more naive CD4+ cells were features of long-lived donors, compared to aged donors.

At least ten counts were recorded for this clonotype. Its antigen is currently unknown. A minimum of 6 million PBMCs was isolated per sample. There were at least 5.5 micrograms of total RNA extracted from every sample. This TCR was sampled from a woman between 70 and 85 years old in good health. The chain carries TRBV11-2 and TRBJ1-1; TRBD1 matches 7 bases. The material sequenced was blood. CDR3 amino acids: CASSLGTVNTEAFF. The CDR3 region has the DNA TGTGCCAGCAGCTTGGGGACAGTGAACACTGAAGCTTTCTTT.